The entry below gives a single TCR beta chain sequence along with its context. This study enrolled people aged about 18 to 100 from approximately 24 US geographic areas. Grouping used clinical history reported by participants in a survey and questionnaire. The recovered donors of Cohort 3 showed two negative PCRs, clearance, or symptom resolution. This sample was taken from a study of blood T cell repertoires in COVID-19. Between the trimmed V and J ends, which lost 2 bases and 1 base, there was a span of 10 bases. The CDR3 runs to 15 residues. Germline-derived CDR1 and CDR2 are SGHNT and YYREEE (reference sequence). Authors' processing steps: Estimation of nucleated cell counts relied on the amplification of reference gene primers. Sequencing used immunoSEQ multiplex PCR; TCRdb keeps in-frame clones, though not all of them. D and trimming come from the DNA, and the V and J calls and clone size come from that table. Of approximately 230,000 clones in the sample, around four fifths are singletons; the top ten hold approximately 16%.

The genes are TRBV5-4 and TRBJ2-1; possibly TRBD1 for D (5 bases). The TCR originated in a man aged 35 to 55 who had recovered from COVID-19. The sample taken for sequencing was PBMCs or T cells enriched from blood (not recorded which). For the CDR3, the DNA is TGTGCCAGCAGCTTAAGGGGAAGTTCCTACAATGAGCAGTTCTTC. Translated: CASSLRGSSYNEQFF. Complete variable domain (other parts from reference TRBV5-4 and TRBJ2-1): ETGVTQSPTHLIKTRGQQVTLRCSSQSGHNTVSWYQQALGQGPQFIFQYYREEENGRGNFPPRFSGLQFPNYSSELNVNALELDDSALYLCASSLRGSSYNEQFFGPGTRLTVL.